This T cell receptor beta chain was identified during a study of blood T cell repertoires in COVID-19. Data came from immunoSEQ multiplex PCR; TCRdb stores just in-frame clones and leaves some out. The sample has 70,000 or so clones; 87% are singletons. The CDR3 runs to 14 residues. Germline CDR1 reads SNHLY; CDR2 reads FYNNEI. V was trimmed by 7 bases and J by 0 bases, leaving 9 bases between them. The chain employs TRBV2 and TRBJ2-2, with no clear D. The sequencing input was peripheral blood. The receptor comes from a woman younger than 35 with acute or convalescent COVID-19. The CDR3 loop reads CASTGGANTGELFF. CDR3 nucleotide sequence: TGTGCCAGCACCGGCGGAGCGAACACCGGGGAGCTGTTTTTT. Full variable domain (missing parts from reference TRBV2 and TRBJ2-2): EPEVTQTPSHQVTQMGQEVILRCVPISNHLYFYWYRQILGQKVEFLVSFYNNEISEKSEIFDDQFSVERPDGSNFTLKIRSTKLEDSAMYFCASTGGANTGELFFGEGSRLTVL.